This T cell receptor (beta chain) emerged from a study of identical twins (dated by TCRdb to about 2016). Regarding the complete study: To test whether fetal clonotypes persist, the study used deep sequencing on TCR alpha and beta repertoires from monozygotic twins, unrelated adults of various ages, and cord blood. To rule out contamination, the twin experiments were replicated at different times with different library preparation protocols. General conclusions and limits of the study: In monozygotic twins, out-of-frame TCR alpha sharing was systematically underestimated by recombination models, although the models agreed with sharing between unrelated individuals. Zero-insertion analyses could be partly confounded by invariant T cells such as MAIT and iNKT, though diverse VJ usage argued against such confounding for most clonotypes. Out-of-frame TCR alpha sequences shared between twins showed an excess of low generation-probability sequences compared with coincidental sharing between unrelated individuals. Conclusions relied on cross-sectional statistical analysis, since the same donors could not be followed over many years. Excess twin sharing in beta out-of-frame sequences was weaker because fewer shared sequences lowered the signal-to-noise ratio. Fewer insertions were carried by abundant cord blood beta clonotypes; a weaker similar trend was observed in young adult naive repertoires, while no such trend was observed in memory repertoires.

From the germline V gene, CDR1 is LGHNA and CDR2 is YSLEER. Trimming at the junction amounts to 0 bases on V and 3 bases on J, and the germline ends lie 16 bases apart. The CDR3 contains 17 residues, cysteine and phenylalanine counted. The entry retains the CDR3 DNA only, 51 bases that are in frame from base 1. This clonotype occurred many times. Its recognized antigen is unknown. Base qualities are not recorded, but no much larger clone differs from it by a single base. Libraries were prepared through 5' RACE. Sequenced on an Illumina HiSeq 2000. A universal primer binding site was introduced by template switching, and a unique molecular identifier was present in the final cDNA, enabling accurate counting of TCR cDNA molecules. Specific primers in the conserved constant-segment region were used to synthesize first-strand cDNA for the TCR alpha and beta chains. To control for contamination, each cDNA library was double barcoded with a SMART-Mk sample barcode plus Illumina barcodes. Two successive PCR steps introduced TruSeq adapter sequences along with Illumina sample barcodes. TCR alpha and beta cDNA libraries were sequenced on the Illumina HiSeq platform with custom primers. Under the source paper's analysis protocol: Raw reads were processed with MiGEC to extract unique molecular identifiers, and MiXCR was used to determine CDR3 positions. Recombination models were inferred per individual with the repgenHMM and IGoR tools using an EM algorithm. Shared clonotypes were analyzed with the tcR package in R, and sharing was normalized by the product of cloneset sizes. To study raw recombination free of thymic and clonal selection effects, out-of-frame nonproductive sequences were analyzed. TCRdb's own reprocessing of the public reads used fastp at Q25 and MiXCR and kept productive beta chains. Merged by CDR3 protein, the rows form single entries marked with the most common genes and DNA. TCRdb, rather than the study authors, made the V and J calls. This sample is represented by about 690,000 distinct CDR3 sequences; 6% to 6.5% of them were singletons. The ten largest clones represent roughly 1.6% of the sample.

Every donor was a healthy Caucasian. Three unrelated non-twin adults were also sequenced: a male aged 18 to 29, a male aged 50 to 60 and a female aged 50 to 60. Miltenyi CD45RO+ enrichment and human naive T-cell isolation kits were used to isolate memory (CD45RO+) and naive T cells from PBMC. The sequenced sample consisted of naive T cells sorted from blood. The cell subset or site label, read with the paper, signifies: cells isolated with a human naive T-cell isolation kit. This sequence was found in a man younger than 30 in good health. This receptor chain uses TRBV4-3 and TRBJ2-3; 5 matching bases give a weak D call of TRBD1. The CDR3 region reads CASSQDHFGGHTDTQYF. The bases are TGCGCCAGCAGCCAAGATCATTTTGGCGGACATACAGATACGCAGTATTTT.